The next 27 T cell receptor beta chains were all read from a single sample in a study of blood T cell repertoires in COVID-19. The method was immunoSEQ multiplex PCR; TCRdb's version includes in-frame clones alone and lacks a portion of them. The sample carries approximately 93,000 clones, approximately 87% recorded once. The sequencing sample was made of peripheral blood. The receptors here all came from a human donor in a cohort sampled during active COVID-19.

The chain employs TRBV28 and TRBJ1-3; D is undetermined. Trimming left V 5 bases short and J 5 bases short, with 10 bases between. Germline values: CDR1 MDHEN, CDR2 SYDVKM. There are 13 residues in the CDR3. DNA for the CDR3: TGTGCCAGCAGTCCCTGGGCCCGAAACACCATATATTTT. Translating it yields CASSPWARNTIYF.

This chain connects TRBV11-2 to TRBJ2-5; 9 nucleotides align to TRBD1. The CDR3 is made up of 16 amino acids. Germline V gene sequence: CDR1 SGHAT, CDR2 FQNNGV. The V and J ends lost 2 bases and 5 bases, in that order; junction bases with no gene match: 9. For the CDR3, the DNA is TGTGCCAGCAGCTTAACGGGGACAGGGTTGGTCGAGACCCAGTACTTC. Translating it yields CASSLTGTGLVETQYF.

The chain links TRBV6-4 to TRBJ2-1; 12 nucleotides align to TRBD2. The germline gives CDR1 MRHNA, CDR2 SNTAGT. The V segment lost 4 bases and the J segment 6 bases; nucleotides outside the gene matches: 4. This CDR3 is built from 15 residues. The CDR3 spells CASSAETSGSNEQFF. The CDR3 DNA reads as TGTGCCAGCAGTGCTGAGACTAGCGGGAGCAATGAGCAGTTCTTC.

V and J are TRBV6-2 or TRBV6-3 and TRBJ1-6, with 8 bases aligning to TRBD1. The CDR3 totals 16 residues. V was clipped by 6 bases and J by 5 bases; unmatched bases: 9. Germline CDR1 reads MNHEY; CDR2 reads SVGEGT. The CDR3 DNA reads TGTGCCAGCAGCGGACTTCAGGGGGCGAATAATTCACCCCTCCACTTT. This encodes CASSGLQGANNSPLHF.

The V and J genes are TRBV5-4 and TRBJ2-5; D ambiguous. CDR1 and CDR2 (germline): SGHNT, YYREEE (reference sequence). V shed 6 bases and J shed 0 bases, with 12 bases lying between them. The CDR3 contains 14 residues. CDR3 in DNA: TGTGCCAGCACTTCGTTCTCAGACCAAGAGACCCAGTACTTC. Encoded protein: CASTSFSDQETQYF. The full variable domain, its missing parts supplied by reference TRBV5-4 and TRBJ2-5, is ETGVTQSPTHLIKTRGQQVTLRCSSQSGHNTVSWYQQALGQGPQFIFQYYREEENGRGNFPPRFSGLQFPNYSSELNVNALELDDSALYLCASTSFSDQETQYFGPGTRLLVL.

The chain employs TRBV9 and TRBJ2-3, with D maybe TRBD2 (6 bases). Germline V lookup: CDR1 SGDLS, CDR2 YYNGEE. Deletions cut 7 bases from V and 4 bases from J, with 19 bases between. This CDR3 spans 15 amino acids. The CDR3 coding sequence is TGTGCCAGCGGCCTTACGGGGGAGTGGGCAGATACGCAGTATTTT. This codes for CASGLTGEWADTQYF.

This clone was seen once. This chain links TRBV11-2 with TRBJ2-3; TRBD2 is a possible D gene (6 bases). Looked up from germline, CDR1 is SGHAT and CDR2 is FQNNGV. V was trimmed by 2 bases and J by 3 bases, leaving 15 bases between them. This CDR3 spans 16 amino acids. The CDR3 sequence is CASSLNVAEATDTQYF. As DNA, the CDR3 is TGTGCCAGCAGCTTAAATGTAGCGGAAGCTACAGATACGCAGTATTTT.

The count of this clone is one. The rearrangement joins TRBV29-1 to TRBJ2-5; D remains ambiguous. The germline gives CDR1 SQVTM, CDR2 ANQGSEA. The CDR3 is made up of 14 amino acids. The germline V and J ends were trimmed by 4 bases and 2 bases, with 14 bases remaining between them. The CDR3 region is CSVGDSASQETQYF. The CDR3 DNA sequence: TGCAGCGTTGGTGACTCAGCTTCACAAGAGACCCAGTACTTC. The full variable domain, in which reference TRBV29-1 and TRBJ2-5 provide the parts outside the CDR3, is SAVISQKPSRDICQRGTSLTIQCQVDSQVTMMFWYRQQPGQSLTLIATANQGSEATYESGFVIDKFPISRPNLTFSTLTVSNMSPEDSSIYLCSVGDSASQETQYFGPGTRLLVL.

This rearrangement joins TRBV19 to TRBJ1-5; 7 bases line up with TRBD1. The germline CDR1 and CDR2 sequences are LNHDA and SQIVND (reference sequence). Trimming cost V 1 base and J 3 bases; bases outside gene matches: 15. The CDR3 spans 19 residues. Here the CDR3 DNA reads TGTGCCAGTAGTATAGGACAGGGTCCGGAGTACGGATTCAATCAGCCCCAGCATTTT. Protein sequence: CASSIGQGPEYGFNQPQHF. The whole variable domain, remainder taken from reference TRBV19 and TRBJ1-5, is DGGITQSPKYLFRKEGQNVTLSCEQNLNHDAMYWYRQDPGQGLRLIYYSQIVNDFQKGDIAEGYSVSREKKESFPLTVTSAQKNPTAFYLCASSIGQGPEYGFNQPQHFGDGTRLSIL.

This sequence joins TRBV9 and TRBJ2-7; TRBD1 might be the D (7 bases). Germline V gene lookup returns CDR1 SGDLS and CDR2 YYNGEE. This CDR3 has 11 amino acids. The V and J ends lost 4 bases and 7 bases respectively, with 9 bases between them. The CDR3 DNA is TGTGCCAGCAGCTCAGGGGGGGAGCAGTACTTC. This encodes CASSSGGEQYF.

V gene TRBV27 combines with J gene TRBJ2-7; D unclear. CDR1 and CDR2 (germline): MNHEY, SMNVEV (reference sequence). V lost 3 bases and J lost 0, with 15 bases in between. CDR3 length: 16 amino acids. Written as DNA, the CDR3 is TGTGCCAGCAGTTTCCGTCCAGGCCTAAGCTCCTACGAGCAGTACTTC. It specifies CASSFRPGLSSYEQYF.

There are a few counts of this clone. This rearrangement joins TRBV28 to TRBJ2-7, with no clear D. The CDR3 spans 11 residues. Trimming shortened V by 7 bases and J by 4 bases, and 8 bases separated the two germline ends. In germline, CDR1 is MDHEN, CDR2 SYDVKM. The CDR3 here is CASTTGYEQYF. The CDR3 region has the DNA TGTGCCAGCACTACCGGGTACGAGCAGTACTTC.

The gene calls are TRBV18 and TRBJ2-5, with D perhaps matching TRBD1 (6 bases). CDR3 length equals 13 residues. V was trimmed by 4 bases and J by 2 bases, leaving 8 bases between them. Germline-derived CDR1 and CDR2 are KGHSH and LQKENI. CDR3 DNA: TGTGCCAGCTCACTCGGACAGCAAGAGACCCAGTACTTC. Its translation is CASSLGQQETQYF.

The CDR3 spells CASSSLGTSGLRDEQFF. CDR3 sequence (DNA): TGTGCCAGCAGCTCCCTAGGGACTAGCGGCCTTAGGGATGAGCAGTTCTTC. J is TRBJ2-1 and V is TRBV7-8, with 11 bases that match TRBD2. This CDR3 has 17 residues. V shed 4 bases, J shed 8 bases, and the junction held 13 bases outside the gene matches. From germline, CDR1 is SGHVS and CDR2 FQNEAQ.

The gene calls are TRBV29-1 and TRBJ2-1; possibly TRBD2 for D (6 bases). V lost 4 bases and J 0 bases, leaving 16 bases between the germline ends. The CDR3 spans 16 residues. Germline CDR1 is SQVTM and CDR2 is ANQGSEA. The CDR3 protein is CSVGGGGLSSYNEQFF. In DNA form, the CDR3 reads TGCAGCGTTGGGGGAGGCGGGCTAAGCTCCTACAATGAGCAGTTCTTC.

The CDR3 loop is CASSVGTGLSNYGYTF. CDR3 coding DNA: TGCGCCAGCAGCGTCGGGACAGGGTTATCTAACTATGGCTACACCTTC. This chain uses TRBV5-1 with TRBJ1-2, with 9 bases identical to TRBD1. This CDR3 comprises 16 residues. Germline assignment: CDR1 SGHRS and CDR2 YFSETQ. The junction had 7 bases not matched to a gene; V was cut back by 4 bases and J by 0 bases.

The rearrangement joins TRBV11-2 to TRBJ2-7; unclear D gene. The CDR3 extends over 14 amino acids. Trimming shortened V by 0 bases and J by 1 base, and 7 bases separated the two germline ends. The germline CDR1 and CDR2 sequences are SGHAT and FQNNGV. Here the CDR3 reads CASSLDSSSYEQYF. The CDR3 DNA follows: TGTGCCAGCAGCTTAGATTCTTCGTCCTACGAGCAGTACTTC.

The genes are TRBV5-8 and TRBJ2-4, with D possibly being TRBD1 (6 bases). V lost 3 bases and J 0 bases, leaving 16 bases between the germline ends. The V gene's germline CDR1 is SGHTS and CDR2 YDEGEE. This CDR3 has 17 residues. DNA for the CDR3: TGTGCCAGCAGCTCGACAGGTACAGTCCGAGCCAAAAACATTCAGTACTTC. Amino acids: CASSSTGTVRAKNIQYF.

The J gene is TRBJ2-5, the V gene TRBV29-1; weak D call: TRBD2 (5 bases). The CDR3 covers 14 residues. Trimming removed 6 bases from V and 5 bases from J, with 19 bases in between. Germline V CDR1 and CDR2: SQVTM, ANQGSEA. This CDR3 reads CSVPVVGRWETQYF. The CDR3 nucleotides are TGCAGCGTACCGGTCGTGGGGAGATGGGAGACCCAGTACTTC. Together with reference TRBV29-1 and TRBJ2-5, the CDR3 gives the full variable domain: SAVISQKPSRDICQRGTSLTIQCQVDSQVTMMFWYRQQPGQSLTLIATANQGSEATYESGFVIDKFPISRPNLTFSTLTVSNMSPEDSSIYLCSVPVVGRWETQYFGPGTRLLVL.

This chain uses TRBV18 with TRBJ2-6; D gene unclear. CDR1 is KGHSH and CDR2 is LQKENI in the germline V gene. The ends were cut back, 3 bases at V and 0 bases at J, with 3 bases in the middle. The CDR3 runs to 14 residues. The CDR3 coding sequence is TGTGCCAGCTCACCGGCCTCTGGGGCCAACGTCCTGACTTTC. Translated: CASSPASGANVLTF.

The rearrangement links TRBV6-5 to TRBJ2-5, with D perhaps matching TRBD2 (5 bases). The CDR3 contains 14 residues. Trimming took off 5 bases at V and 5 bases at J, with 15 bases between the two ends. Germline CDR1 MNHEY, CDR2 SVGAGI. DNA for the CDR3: TGTGCCAGCAGTCCATCCGACGGGGTGGAGACCCAGTACTTC. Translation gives CASSPSDGVETQYF.

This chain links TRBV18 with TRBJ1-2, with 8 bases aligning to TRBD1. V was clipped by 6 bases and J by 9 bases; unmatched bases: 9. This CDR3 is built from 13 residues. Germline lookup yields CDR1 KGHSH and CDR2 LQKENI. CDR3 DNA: TGTGCCAGCTCCCCGACAGGGGAGGGGCGCTACACCTTC. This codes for CASSPTGEGRYTF.

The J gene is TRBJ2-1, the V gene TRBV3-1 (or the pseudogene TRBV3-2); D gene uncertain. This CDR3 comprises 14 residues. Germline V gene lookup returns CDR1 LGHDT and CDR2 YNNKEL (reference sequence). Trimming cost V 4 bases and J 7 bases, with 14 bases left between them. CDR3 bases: TGTGCCAGCAGCCCCGGCCAGCCCAGGAATGAGCAGTTCTTC. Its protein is CASSPGQPRNEQFF.

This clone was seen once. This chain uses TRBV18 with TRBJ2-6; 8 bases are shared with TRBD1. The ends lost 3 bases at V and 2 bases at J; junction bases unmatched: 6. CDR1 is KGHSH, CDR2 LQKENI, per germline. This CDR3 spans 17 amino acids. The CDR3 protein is CASSPGQGSPGANVLTF. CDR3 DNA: TGTGCCAGCTCACCCGGACAGGGAAGTCCTGGGGCCAACGTCCTGACTTTC.

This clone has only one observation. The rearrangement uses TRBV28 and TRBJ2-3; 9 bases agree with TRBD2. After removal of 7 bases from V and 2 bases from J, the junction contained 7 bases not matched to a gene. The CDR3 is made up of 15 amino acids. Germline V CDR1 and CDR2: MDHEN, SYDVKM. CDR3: CASTIAGDYTDTQYF. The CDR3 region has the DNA TGTGCCAGCACCATAGCGGGGGACTACACAGATACGCAGTATTTT.

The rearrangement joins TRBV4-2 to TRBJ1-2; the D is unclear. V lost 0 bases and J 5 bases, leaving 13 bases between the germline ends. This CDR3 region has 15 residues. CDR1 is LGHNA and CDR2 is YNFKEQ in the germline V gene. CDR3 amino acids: CASSQDHGGRYGYTF. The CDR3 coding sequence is TGTGCCAGCAGCCAAGATCACGGTGGTCGATATGGCTACACCTTC.

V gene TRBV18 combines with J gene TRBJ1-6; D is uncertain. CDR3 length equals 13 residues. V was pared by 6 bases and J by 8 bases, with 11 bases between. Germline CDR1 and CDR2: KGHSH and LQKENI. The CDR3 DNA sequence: TGTGCCAGCTCGCCAGCACTTGATTCACCCCTCCACTTT. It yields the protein CASSPALDSPLHF.